The 22 T cell receptor beta chains below all came from one sample that was sequenced in a study of T cell responses to AZD1222 COVID-19 vaccine. TCRdb keeps only in-frame clones here, not all; method: immunoSEQ multiplex PCR. The sample holds 150,000 or so clones, roughly nine tenths seen once. Sequencing was performed on peripheral blood, taken 28 days after the second AZD1222 dose. The receptors were sampled from an adult who received the AZD1222 COVID-19 vaccine.

The chain carries TRBV10-1 and TRBJ2-1; TRBD1 aligns across 11 bases. Germline V CDR1 and CDR2: WNHNN, SYGVQD (reference sequence). The CDR3 contains 13 residues. Trimming at V came to 8 bases and at J to 7 bases, leaving 4 bases not matched to a gene. CDR3 residues: CASGGQGVNEQFF. The CDR3 region has the DNA TGCGCCAGCGGGGGACAGGGGGTGAATGAGCAGTTCTTC.

V and J are TRBV18 and TRBJ2-7, with D perhaps assigned TRBD1 or TRBD2 (5 bases each). Germline CDR1 and CDR2: KGHSH and LQKENI. CDR3 size: 14 residues. Deletions cut 4 bases from V and 5 bases from J, with 15 bases between. DNA of the CDR3: TGTGCCAGCTCACAGGCCGGAACGGGGCACGAGCAGTACTTC. Translated: CASSQAGTGHEQYF.

This chain joins TRBV21-1 and TRBJ1-3. TRBV21-1 is designated a pseudogene. The CDR3 consists of 14 residues. The CDR3 is CASSKAGSGNTIYF. The CDR3 region has the DNA TGTGCCAGCAGCAAGGCGGGCTCTGGAAACACCATATATTTT.

J is TRBJ1-3 and V is TRBV6-2 or TRBV6-3, with unresolved D. CDR3 size: 16 residues. The germline CDR1 and CDR2 sequences are MNHEY and SVGEGT. V was pared by 6 bases and J by 0 bases, with 15 bases between. This CDR3 is CASSPAGPNSGNTIYF. CDR3 sequence (DNA): TGTGCCAGCAGCCCTGCAGGACCGAACTCTGGAAACACCATATATTTT.

A few counts support this clone. This chain connects TRBV19 to TRBJ1-2; 10 bases align to TRBD1. This CDR3 is 15 amino acids long. V lost 4 bases and J lost 6; bases outside the gene matches: 8. In germline, CDR1 is LNHDA, CDR2 SQIVND (reference sequence). CDR3 coding DNA: TGTGCCAGTAGTACCCCTGACAGGGGGCGGGATGGCTACACCTTC. Translation gives CASSTPDRGRDGYTF.

The chain links TRBV12-3 or TRBV12-4 to TRBJ1-1; no clear D. Trimming pared 5 bases from V and 5 bases from J, leaving 12 bases between. The CDR3 runs 13 residues. The CDR3 sequence is CASSRALTTEAFF. The CDR3 nucleotides are TGTGCCAGCAGTCGGGCCCTTACTACTGAAGCTTTCTTT.

The chain joins TRBV5-1 to TRBJ1-3; D uncertain. Germline V gene data show CDR1 as SGHRS and CDR2 as YFSETQ. The CDR3 has 15 residues. V was trimmed by 7 bases and J by 2 bases, leaving 16 bases between them. CDR3 in DNA: TGCGCCAGCGGTTCCGGGCCAGAGGCTGGAAACACCATATATTTT. Amino acids: CASGSGPEAGNTIYF.

The chain recombines TRBV11-2 with TRBJ2-7; TRBD1 is a possible D gene (6 bases). V lost 0 bases, J lost 6 bases, and 18 bases lay in between. The CDR3 is 16 amino acids. The germline V gene encodes CDR1 SGHAT and CDR2 FQNNGV. The CDR3 DNA is TGTGCCAGCAGCTTAGATCTCTCGGAAAGGGGGTTCGAGCAGTACTTC. The encoded protein is CASSLDLSERGFEQYF.

The chain couples TRBV28 to TRBJ1-2; the D is unclear. Trimming left V 6 bases short and J 4 bases short, with 9 bases between. The CDR3 consists of 12 residues. Germline lookup yields CDR1 MDHEN and CDR2 SYDVKM. This chain's CDR3 is CASRGSPYGYTF. CDR3 nucleotide sequence: TGTGCCAGCAGAGGGAGCCCCTATGGCTACACCTTC.

This chain uses TRBV6-5 with TRBJ1-1; D is ambiguous. V lost 8 bases, J lost 4 bases, and 17 bases lay in between. The CDR3 is 14 amino acids. The germline gives CDR1 MNHEY, CDR2 SVGAGI. CDR3 residues: CASPFGGLGTEAFF. Here the CDR3 DNA reads TGTGCCAGCCCTTTTGGAGGCTTGGGCACTGAAGCTTTCTTT.

V usage is TRBV6-6 and J usage is TRBJ1-6, with 8 bases that match TRBD1. The CDR3 covers 14 residues. The V gene end was trimmed by 6 bases and the J gene end by 6 bases; junction bases not matched to a gene: 4. Germline V gives CDR1 MNHNY, CDR2 SVGAGI (reference sequence). CDR3 protein: CASRDRALNSPLHF. The CDR3, as DNA: TGTGCCAGCAGGGACAGGGCCCTTAATTCACCCCTCCACTTT.

V usage is TRBV19 and J usage is TRBJ1-5; no definite D call. Trimming removed 5 bases at V and 2 bases at J, with 7 bases between. Germline V gene sequence: CDR1 LNHDA, CDR2 SQIVND (reference sequence). The CDR3 is 13 residues long. For the CDR3, the DNA is TGTGCCAGTAGTCAGGAGGGCAATCAGCCCCAGCATTTT. As protein: CASSQEGNQPQHF.

Comment on this clone: Different DNA sequences within this sample yield the same CDR3. The V call is TRBV5-4, the J call TRBJ2-2, with a tentative D call TRBD1 (5 bases). Deletions cut 4 bases from V and 1 base from J, with 8 bases between. Germline V gives CDR1 SGHNT, CDR2 YYREEE (reference sequence). This CDR3 region has 14 residues. The CDR3 here is CASSPTGNTGELFF. In DNA, the CDR3 is TGTGCCAGCAGCCCCACAGGGAACACCGGGGAGCTGTTTTTT.

This sequence joins TRBV27 and TRBJ1-2; D unclear. V lost 8 bases to trimming and J lost 3 bases, with 16 bases between them. This CDR3 is 14 amino acids long. CDR1 is MNHEY and CDR2 is SMNVEV in the germline V gene (reference sequence). The CDR3: CASGTDVHDYGYTF. The CDR3 coding sequence is TGTGCCAGCGGAACCGACGTTCACGACTATGGCTACACCTTC.

The sample holds one count of this clone. V usage is TRBV6-6 and J usage is TRBJ2-1; D is perhaps TRBD2 (5 bases). The CDR3 covers 14 residues. Per the germline V gene, CDR1 is MNHNY and CDR2 is SVGAGI (reference sequence). The ends were cut back, 8 bases at V and 0 bases at J, with 11 bases in the middle. The CDR3 is CASEPGYSYNEQFF. Here the CDR3 DNA reads TGTGCCAGCGAACCGGGGTACTCCTACAATGAGCAGTTCTTC.

V gene TRBV9 combines with J gene TRBJ2-5, with D tentatively TRBD2 (6 bases). Germline lookup yields CDR1 SGDLS and CDR2 YYNGEE. Trimming shortened V by 2 bases and J by 4 bases, and 18 bases separated the two germline ends. The CDR3 length is 16 residues. The CDR3 DNA reads TGTGCCAGCAGCGTCGTGGGGGGAGAGTCTGGAGAGACCCAGTACTTC. This encodes CASSVVGGESGETQYF.

The chain joins TRBV19 to TRBJ1-2; 7 positions agree with TRBD1. Germline assignment: CDR1 LNHDA and CDR2 SQIVND (reference sequence). The V segment lost 8 bases and the J segment 3 bases; nucleotides outside the gene matches: 6. This CDR3 has 13 residues. Here the CDR3 reads CASGHRGDYGYTF. The CDR3 DNA sequence: TGTGCCAGTGGCCACAGGGGCGACTATGGCTACACCTTC.

J is TRBJ1-1 and V is TRBV19; 7 nucleotides match TRBD1. CDR3 length equals 14 residues. Per the germline V gene, CDR1 is LNHDA and CDR2 is SQIVND (reference sequence). V was pared by 5 bases and J by 4 bases, with 7 bases of the junction left unmatched. CDR3 residues: CASSSRTGLTEAFF. In DNA, the CDR3 is TGTGCCAGTAGTTCGAGGACAGGTCTCACTGAAGCTTTCTTT.

This clone occurred once. The chain couples TRBV7-6 to TRBJ1-1; 7 positions match TRBD1. CDR1 is SGHVS and CDR2 is FNYEAQ in the germline V gene. With V trimmed by 5 bases and J by 5 bases, 5 bases remained unmatched. The CDR3 is 13 amino acids. Written as DNA, the CDR3 is TGTGCCAGCAGCCTAACGGACAGGACTGAAGCTTTCTTT. Translating gives CASSLTDRTEAFF.

Only a few counts were recorded for this clone. The chain is built from TRBV27 and TRBJ1-1, with 8 bases aligning to TRBD1. With V trimmed by 4 bases and J by 0 bases, 7 bases remained unmatched. The CDR3 is made up of 16 amino acids. CDR1 MNHEY and CDR2 SMNVEV come from the germline V gene (reference sequence). CDR3 DNA: TGTGCCAGCAGTTCAAACCGACAGGGGATGAACACTGAAGCTTTCTTT. This translates into CASSSNRQGMNTEAFF.

The chain recombines TRBV5-1 with TRBJ2-3; D not certain. Germline V lookup: CDR1 SGHRS, CDR2 YFSETQ. V gave up 4 bases and J gave up 4 bases, with 10 bases separating them. The CDR3 runs 13 residues. In DNA form, the CDR3 reads TGCGCCAGCAGCCCCTTTGGGGCAGATACGCAGTATTTT. Its protein is CASSPFGADTQYF.

The chain recombines TRBV27 with TRBJ1-6; 9 bases are shared with TRBD1. The CDR3 consists of 14 residues. The junction had 3 bases not matched to a gene; V was cut back by 2 bases and J by 10 bases. Germline-derived CDR1 and CDR2 are MNHEY and SMNVEV (reference sequence). CDR3 residues: CASSLGDRVSPLHF. In DNA form, the CDR3 reads TGTGCCAGCAGTTTAGGGGACAGGGTATCACCCCTCCACTTT.